The entry below gives a single T cell receptor beta chain sequence along with its context. What it recognizes is unknown. Germline assignment: CDR1 MGHDK and CDR2 SYGVNS. The length of the CDR3 is 16 residues. This entry is derived from a study of T cells expressing NK-cell markers. Background on the study: The authors derived TCR beta repertoires from sorted CD3+CD56+NKG2C+, CD3+CD56+NKG2C- and CD3+CD56-NKG2C+ T cells. Whole-study findings and limits: These clonotypes also led the CD3+CD56-NKG2C+ fraction in a few donors. Dominant NKG2C+ clonotypes in roughly 6 donors made up about 1.0-7.0% of CD8+ T cells.

Generation of TCR beta cDNA was performed by 5'RACE template switching incorporating UMIs. TCRdb processed the 5' RACE reads again and assigns one entry to each CDR3 protein, with no DNA. The table for this sample gives 350,000 to 400,000 distinct CDR3 sequences. The receptor was derived from a woman aged 45-59 years in good health. Specimen: blood T cells: a sorted CD56 or NKG2C T cell subset, CD4+ or CD8+ T cells, or bulk PBMC T cells (not recorded which). The V gene is TRBV25-1, the J gene TRBJ2-2; TCRdb's assignment of TRBD2 cannot be checked, as there is no DNA. CDR3 protein: CASSGFGAGGAGELFF.